Below are 4 T cell receptor beta chains sequenced from a single sample in a study of OX40 agonist ivuxolimab in advanced cancers. The data were produced by immunoSEQ multiplex PCR, yet TCRdb's version contains in-frame clones alone and is incomplete. The table lists tens of thousands of clones, 75% to 90% of them singletons. Sequencing was performed on CD4+ or CD8+ T cells sorted from blood, taken in a trial of the OX40 agonist ivuxolimab. The receptor set was obtained from an adult with an advanced solid tumor such as melanoma, head and neck, liver or kidney cancer.

This chain's CDR3 is CASSPSMNYGYTF. CDR3 DNA sequence: TGTGCCAGCAGCCCAAGCATGAACTATGGCTACACCTTC. The gene calls are TRBV5-4 and TRBJ1-2; D not resolved. In germline, CDR1 is SGHNT, CDR2 YYREEE (reference sequence). The CDR3 runs 13 residues. The ends were cut back, 4 bases at V and 2 bases at J, with 9 bases in the middle. Variable domain in full (rest from reference TRBV5-4 and TRBJ1-2): ETGVTQSPTHLIKTRGQQVTLRCSSQSGHNTVSWYQQALGQGPQFIFQYYREEENGRGNFPPRFSGLQFPNYSSELNVNALELDDSALYLCASSPSMNYGYTFGSGTRLTVV.

The chain combines TRBV27 with TRBJ2-1; 8 bases agree with TRBD2. Germline trimming cut 8 bases from V and 3 bases from J; bases unmatched to any gene: 9. The germline V gene encodes CDR1 MNHEY and CDR2 SMNVEV (reference sequence). The length of the CDR3 is 15 residues. The chain's CDR3 is CASRPAGGHYNEQFF. In nucleotides, the CDR3 is TGTGCCAGCCGACCGGCGGGAGGACACTACAATGAGCAGTTCTTC.

V usage is TRBV11-3 and J usage is TRBJ2-5; D possibly corresponds to TRBD2 (5 bases). The CDR3 totals 13 residues. Germline lookup yields CDR1 SGHNT and CDR2 YENEEA. Trimming left V 8 bases short and J 2 bases short, with 12 bases between. This CDR3 reads CASAPRGQETQYF. CDR3 sequence (DNA): TGTGCCAGCGCACCTCGGGGACAAGAGACCCAGTACTTC.

The rearrangement links TRBV5-1 to TRBJ1-4, with TRBD1 matching 7 bases. The CDR3 sequence is 15 residues long. Germline V gene data show CDR1 as SGHRS and CDR2 as YFSETQ. The V gene end was trimmed by 5 bases and the J gene end by 8 bases; junction bases not matched to a gene: 12. The CDR3 loop is CASSFYRGGNEKLFF. CDR3 coding DNA: TGCGCCAGCAGTTTCTACAGGGGAGGCAACGAAAAACTGTTTTTT.